The clone carrying this TCR beta chain showed up just a few times. These data originate in a study of naive and memory T cell subsets. An equimolar mix of two oligonucleotides served as the beta constant-region primer for TRBC1 and TRBC2. TCRdb reanalysed the UMI-ligation and nested PCR reads using MiXCR and keeps one entry per CDR3 protein. The data show about 85,000 distinct CDR3 sequences, with around 13% seen just once and about 0.93% held by the top ten. V lost 2 bases to trimming and J lost 5 bases, with 18 bases between them. CDR3 length: 16 residues. Per the germline V gene, CDR1 is SGHVS and CDR2 is FNYEAQ.

The TCR originated in a human donor in good health. The specimen sequenced was central memory CD4+ T cells from blood. This chain connects TRBV7-6 to TRBJ2-5, with a weak D call TRBD1 (5 bases). CDR3 sequence reads: CASSLNFAGSGETQYF. In DNA, the CDR3 is TGTGCCAGCAGCTTAAATTTCGCAGGGTCTGGTGAGACCCAGTACTTC.